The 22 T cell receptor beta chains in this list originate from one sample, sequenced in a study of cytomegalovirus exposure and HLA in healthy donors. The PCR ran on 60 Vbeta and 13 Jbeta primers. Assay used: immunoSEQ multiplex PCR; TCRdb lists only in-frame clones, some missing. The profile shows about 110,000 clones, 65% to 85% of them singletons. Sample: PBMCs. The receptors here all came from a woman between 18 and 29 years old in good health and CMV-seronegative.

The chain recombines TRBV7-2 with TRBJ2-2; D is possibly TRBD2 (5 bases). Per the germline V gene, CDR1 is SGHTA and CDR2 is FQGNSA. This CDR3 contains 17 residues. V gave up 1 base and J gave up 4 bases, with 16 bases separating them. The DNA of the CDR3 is TGTGCCAGCAGCTTAGTTTCATCCGGTCGGGGCACCGGGGAGCTGTTTTTT. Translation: CASSLVSSGRGTGELFF.

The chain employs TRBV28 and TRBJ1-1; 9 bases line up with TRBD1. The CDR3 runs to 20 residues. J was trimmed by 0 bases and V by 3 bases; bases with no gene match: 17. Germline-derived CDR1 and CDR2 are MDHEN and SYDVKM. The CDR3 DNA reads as TGTGCCAGCAGTTTTTCTTTTGGGACAGGGCCGGGGGAGTTGAACACTGAAGCTTTCTTT. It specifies CASSFSFGTGPGELNTEAFF.

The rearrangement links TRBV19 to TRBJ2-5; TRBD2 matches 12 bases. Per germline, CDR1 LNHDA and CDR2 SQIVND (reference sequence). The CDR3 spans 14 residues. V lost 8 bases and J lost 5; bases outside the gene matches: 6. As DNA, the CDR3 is TGTGCCAGTGCTTATACTAGCGGGGGGGAGACCCAGTACTTC. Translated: CASAYTSGGETQYF.

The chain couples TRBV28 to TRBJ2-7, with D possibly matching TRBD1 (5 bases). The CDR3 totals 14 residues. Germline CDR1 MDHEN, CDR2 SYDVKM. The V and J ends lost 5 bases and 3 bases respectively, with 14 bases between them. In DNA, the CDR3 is TGTGCCAGCAGTCTAGGGGTGGGGTTCTACGAGCAGTACTTC. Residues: CASSLGVGFYEQYF.

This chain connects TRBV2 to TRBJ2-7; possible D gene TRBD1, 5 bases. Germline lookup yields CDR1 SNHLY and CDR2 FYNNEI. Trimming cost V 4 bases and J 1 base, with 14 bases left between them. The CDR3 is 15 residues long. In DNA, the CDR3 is TGTGCCAGCAGTGGAACGCAGGGCCTTTCCTACGAGCAGTACTTC. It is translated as CASSGTQGLSYEQYF.

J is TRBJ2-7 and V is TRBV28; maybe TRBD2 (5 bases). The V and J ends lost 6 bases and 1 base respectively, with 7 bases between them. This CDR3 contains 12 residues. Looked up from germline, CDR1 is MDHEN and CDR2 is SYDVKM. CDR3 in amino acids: CASRSGSYEQYF. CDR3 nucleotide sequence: TGTGCCAGCAGGAGCGGATCCTACGAGCAGTACTTC.

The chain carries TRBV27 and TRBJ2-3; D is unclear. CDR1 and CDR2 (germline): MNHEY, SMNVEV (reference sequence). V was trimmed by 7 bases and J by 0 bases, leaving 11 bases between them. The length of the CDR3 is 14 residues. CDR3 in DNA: TGTGCCAGCACCAAAATAGCTAGCACAGATACGCAGTATTTT. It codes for CASTKIASTDTQYF.

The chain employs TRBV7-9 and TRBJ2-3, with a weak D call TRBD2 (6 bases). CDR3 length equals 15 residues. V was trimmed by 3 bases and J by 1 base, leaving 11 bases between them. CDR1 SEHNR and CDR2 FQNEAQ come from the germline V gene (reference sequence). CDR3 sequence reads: CASSLSSGRTDTQYF. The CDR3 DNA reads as TGTGCCAGCAGCTTGTCCAGCGGGCGCACAGATACGCAGTATTTT.

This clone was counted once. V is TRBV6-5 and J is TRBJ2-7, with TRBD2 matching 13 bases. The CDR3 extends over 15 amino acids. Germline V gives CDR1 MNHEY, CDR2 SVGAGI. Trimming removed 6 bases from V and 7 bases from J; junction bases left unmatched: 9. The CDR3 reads CASRKTSGGSGEQYV. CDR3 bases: TGTGCCAGCAGGAAGACTAGCGGGGGGTCGGGTGAGCAGTACGTC.

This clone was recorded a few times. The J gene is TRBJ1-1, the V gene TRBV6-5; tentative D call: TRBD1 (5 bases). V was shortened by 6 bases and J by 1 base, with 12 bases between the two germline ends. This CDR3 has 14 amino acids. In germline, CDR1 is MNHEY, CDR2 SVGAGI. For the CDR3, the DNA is TGTGCCAGCAGAGGGGCCGCAAAGAACACTGAAGCTTTCTTT. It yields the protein CASRGAAKNTEAFF.

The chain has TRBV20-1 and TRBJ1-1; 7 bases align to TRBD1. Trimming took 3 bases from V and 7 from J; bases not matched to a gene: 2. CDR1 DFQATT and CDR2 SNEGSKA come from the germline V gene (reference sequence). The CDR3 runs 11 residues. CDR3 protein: CSARGQIEAFF. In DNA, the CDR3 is TGCAGTGCTAGGGGACAGATTGAAGCTTTCTTT.

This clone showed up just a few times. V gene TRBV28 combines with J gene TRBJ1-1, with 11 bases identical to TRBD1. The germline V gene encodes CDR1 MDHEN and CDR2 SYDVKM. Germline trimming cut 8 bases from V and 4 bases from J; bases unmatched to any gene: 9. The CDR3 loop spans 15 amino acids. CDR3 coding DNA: TGTGCCAGCCCCAAATCCGGGACAGGGGGCACTGAAGCTTTCTTT. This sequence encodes CASPKSGTGGTEAFF.

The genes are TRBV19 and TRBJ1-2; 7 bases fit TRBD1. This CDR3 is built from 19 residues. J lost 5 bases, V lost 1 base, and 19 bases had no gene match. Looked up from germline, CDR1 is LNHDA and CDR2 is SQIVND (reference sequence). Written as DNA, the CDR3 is TGTGCCAGTAGTATAGGACAGGGTATGATCTCCAGCCGCTCGTATGGCTACACCTTC. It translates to CASSIGQGMISSRSYGYTF.

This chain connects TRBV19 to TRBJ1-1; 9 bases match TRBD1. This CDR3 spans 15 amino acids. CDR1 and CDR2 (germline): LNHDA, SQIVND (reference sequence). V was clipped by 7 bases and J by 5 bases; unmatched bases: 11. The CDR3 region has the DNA TGTGCCAGTAAAGCGGGACAGGGCGTCGAGACTGAAGCTTTCTTT. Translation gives CASKAGQGVETEAFF.

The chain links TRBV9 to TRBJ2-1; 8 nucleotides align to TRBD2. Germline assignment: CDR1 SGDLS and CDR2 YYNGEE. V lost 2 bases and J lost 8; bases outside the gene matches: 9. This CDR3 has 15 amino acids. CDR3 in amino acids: CASSVGTSGIDEQFF. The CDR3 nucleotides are TGTGCCAGCAGCGTCGGGACTAGTGGGATCGATGAGCAGTTCTTC.

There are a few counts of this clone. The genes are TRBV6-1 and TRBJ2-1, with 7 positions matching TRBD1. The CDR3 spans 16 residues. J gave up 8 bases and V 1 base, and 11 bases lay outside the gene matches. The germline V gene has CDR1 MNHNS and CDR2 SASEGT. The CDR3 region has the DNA TGTGCCAGCAGTGAAGAGGAATCGAGGGGGCTCGATGAGCAGTTCTTC. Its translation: CASSEEESRGLDEQFF.

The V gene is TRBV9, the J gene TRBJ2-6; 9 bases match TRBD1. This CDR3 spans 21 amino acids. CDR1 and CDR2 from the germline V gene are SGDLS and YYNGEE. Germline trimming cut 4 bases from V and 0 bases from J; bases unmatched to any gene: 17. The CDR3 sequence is CASSYPLSPGQGRSGANVLTF. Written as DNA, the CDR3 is TGTGCCAGCAGCTATCCCCTTTCTCCGGGACAGGGACGCTCTGGGGCCAACGTCCTGACTTTC.

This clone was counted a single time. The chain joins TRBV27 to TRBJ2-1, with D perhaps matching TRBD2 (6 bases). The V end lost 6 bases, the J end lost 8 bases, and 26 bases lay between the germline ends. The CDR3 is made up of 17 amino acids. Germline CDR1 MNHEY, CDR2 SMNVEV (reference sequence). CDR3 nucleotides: TGTGCCAGCAGCCCAGGGAAAGGGCCTGGCGGGGCCCATGAGCAGTTCTTC. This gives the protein CASSPGKGPGGAHEQFF.

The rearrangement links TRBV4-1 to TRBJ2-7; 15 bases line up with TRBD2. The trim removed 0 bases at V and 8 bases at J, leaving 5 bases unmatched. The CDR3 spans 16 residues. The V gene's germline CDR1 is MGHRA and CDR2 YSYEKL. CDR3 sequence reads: CASSQDPGTSGRKQYF. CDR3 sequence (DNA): TGCGCCAGCAGCCAAGATCCTGGGACTAGCGGGAGGAAGCAGTACTTC.

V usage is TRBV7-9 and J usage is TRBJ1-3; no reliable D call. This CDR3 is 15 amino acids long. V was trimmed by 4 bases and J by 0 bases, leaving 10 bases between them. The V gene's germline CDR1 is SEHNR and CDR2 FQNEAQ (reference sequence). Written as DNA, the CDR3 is TGTGCCAGCAGCTCCGCGGCCGACTCTGGAAACACCATATATTTT. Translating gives CASSSAADSGNTIYF.

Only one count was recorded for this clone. The CDR3 bases are TGCGCCAGCAGTGAGTGGGGGGGAAAGGAGGAGAATGAGCAGTTCTTC. This codes for CASSEWGGKEENEQFF. J is TRBJ2-1 and V is TRBV10-2; 7 positions match TRBD2. The CDR3 is 16 residues long. Per germline, CDR1 WSHSY and CDR2 SAAADI. After removal of 1 base from V and 7 bases from J, the junction contained 10 bases not matched to a gene.

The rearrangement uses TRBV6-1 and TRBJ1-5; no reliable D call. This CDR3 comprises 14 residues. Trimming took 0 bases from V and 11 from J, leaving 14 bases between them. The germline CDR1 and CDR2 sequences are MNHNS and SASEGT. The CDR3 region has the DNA TGTGCCAGCAGTGAAGCGCTGAGCCCGGGAGCCCAGCATTTT. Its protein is CASSEALSPGAQHF.